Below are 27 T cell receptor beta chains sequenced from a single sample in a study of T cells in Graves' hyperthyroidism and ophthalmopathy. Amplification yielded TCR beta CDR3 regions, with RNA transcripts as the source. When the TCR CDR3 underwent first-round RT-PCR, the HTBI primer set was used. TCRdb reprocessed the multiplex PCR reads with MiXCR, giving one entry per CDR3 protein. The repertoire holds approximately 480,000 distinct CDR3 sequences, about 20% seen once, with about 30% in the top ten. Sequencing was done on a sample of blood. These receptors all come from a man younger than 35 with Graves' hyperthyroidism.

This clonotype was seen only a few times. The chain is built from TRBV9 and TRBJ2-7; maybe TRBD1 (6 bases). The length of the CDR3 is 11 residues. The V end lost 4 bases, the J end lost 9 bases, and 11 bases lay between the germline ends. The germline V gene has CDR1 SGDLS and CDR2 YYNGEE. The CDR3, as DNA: TGTGCCAGCAGCTCCTCAGGGGCGCAGTACTTC. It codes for CASSSSGAQYF. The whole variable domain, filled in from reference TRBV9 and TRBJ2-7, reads DSGVTQTPKHLITATGQRVTLRCSPRSGDLSVYWYQQSLDQGLQFLIQYYNGEERAKGNILERFSAQQFPDLHSELNLSSLELGDSALYFCASSSSGAQYFGPGTRLTVT.

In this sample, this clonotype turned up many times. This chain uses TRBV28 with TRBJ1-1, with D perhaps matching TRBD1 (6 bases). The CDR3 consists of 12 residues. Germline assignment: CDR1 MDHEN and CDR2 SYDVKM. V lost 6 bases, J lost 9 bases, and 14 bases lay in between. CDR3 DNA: TGTGCCAGCAGAATAAGGGGGGGGCAAGCTTTCTTT. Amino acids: CASRIRGGQAFF.

Here the CDR3 reads CASSVLGSEQYF. DNA for the CDR3: TGTGCCAGCAGTGTTTTAGGGAGTGAGCAGTACTTC. The chain carries TRBV2 and TRBJ2-7; maybe TRBD2 (5 bases). CDR1 is SNHLY, CDR2 FYNNEI, per germline. Trimming stripped 4 bases from V and 7 bases from J, with 11 bases between. The CDR3 runs to 12 residues.

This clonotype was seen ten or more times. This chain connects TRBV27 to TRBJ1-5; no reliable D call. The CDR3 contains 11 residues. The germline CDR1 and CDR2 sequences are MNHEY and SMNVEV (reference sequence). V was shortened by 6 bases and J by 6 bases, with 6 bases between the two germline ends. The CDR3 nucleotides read TGTGCCAGCAGATACCGTCAGCCCCAGCATTTT. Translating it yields CASRYRQPQHF.

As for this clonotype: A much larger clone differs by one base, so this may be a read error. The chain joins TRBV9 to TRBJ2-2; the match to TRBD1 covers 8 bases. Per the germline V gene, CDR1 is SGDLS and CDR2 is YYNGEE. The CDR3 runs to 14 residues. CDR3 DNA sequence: TGTGCCAGCAGGCTGACAGGGGACACCGGGGAGCTGTGTTTT. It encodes CASRLTGDTGELCF.

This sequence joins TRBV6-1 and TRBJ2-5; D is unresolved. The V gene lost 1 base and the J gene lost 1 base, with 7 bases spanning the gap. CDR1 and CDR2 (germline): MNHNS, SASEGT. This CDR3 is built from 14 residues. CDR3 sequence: CASSEVSFQETQYF. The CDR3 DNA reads TGTGCCAGCAGTGAAGTGAGTTTCCAAGAGACCCAGTACTTC.

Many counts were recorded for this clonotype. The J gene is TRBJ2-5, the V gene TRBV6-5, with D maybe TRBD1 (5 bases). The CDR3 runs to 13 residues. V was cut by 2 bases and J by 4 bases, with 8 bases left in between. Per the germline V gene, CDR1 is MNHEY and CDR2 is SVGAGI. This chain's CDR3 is CASSYGRGETQYF. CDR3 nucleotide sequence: TGTGCCAGCAGTTACGGAAGGGGAGAGACCCAGTACTTC.

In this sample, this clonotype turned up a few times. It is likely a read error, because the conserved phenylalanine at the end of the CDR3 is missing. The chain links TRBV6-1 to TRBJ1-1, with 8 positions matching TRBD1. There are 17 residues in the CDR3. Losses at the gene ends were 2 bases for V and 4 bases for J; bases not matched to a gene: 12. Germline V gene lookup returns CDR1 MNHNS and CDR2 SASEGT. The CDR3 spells CASSEQDTGGWVTEAFS. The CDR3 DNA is TGTGCCAGCAGTGAACAGGATACAGGGGGTTGGGTCACTGAAGCTTTCTCT.

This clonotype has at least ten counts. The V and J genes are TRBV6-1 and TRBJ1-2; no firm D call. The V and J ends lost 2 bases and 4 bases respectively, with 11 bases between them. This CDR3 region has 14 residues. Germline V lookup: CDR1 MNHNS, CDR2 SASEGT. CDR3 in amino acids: CASSERPLGYGYTF. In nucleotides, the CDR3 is TGTGCCAGCAGTGAACGGCCGTTGGGCTATGGCTACACCTTC.

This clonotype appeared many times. In nucleotides, the CDR3 is TGTGCCAGCTCACCACCGGGGCAGGGAAGAGGCACCTTC. Encoded protein: CASSPPGQGRGTF. The chain combines TRBV18 with TRBJ1-2; tentative D call: TRBD1 (5 bases). Trimming pared 0 bases from V and 13 bases from J, leaving 15 bases between. Germline assignment: CDR1 KGHSH and CDR2 LQKENI. This CDR3 region has 13 residues. Supplemented by reference TRBV18 and TRBJ1-2, the full variable domain reads NAGVMQNPRHLVRRRGQEARLRCSPMKGHSHVYWYRQLPEEGLKFMVYLQKENIIDESGMPKERFSAEFPKEGPSILRIQQVVRGDSAAYFCASSPPGQGRGTFGSGTRLTVV.

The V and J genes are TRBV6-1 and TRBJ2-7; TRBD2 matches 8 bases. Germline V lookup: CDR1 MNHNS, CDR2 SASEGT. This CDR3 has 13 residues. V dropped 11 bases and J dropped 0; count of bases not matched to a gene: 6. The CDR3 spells CAASGTSSYEQYF. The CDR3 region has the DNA TGTGCCGCTTCTGGGACTAGCTCCTACGAGCAGTACTTC.

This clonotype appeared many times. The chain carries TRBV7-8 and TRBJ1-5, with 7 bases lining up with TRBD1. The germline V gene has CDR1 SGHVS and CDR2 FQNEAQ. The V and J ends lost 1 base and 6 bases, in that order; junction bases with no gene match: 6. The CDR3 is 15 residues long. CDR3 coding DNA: TGTGCCAGCAGCTTAGTCGGACAGGTCGGTCAGCCCCAGCATTTT. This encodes CASSLVGQVGQPQHF. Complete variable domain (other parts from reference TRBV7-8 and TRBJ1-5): GAGVSQSPRYKVAKRGQDVALRCDPISGHVSLFWYQQALGQGPEFLTYFQNEAQLDKSGLPSDRFFAERPEGSVSTLKIQRTQQEDSAVYLCASSLVGQVGQPQHFGDGTRLSIL.

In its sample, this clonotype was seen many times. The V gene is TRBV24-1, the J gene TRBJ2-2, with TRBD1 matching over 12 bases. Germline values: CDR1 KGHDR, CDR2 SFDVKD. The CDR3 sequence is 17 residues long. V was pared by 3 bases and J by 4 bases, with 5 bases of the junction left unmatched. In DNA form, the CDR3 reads TGTGCCACCAGTGATCCCGGGACAGGGGGCTTCACCGGGGAGCTGTTTTTT. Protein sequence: CATSDPGTGGFTGELFF.

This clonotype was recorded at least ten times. CDR3 nucleotides: TGTGCCAGCAGTCCTCTTTTTAGCCTAAGGGGGGAGTACGAGCAGTACTTC. It yields the protein CASSPLFSLRGEYEQYF. The chain carries TRBV28 and TRBJ2-7, with D perhaps being TRBD1 or TRBD2 (6 bases each). With 5 bases removed from V and 4 bases from J, the gap between germline ends came to 24 bases. The CDR3 consists of 17 residues. The germline gives CDR1 MDHEN, CDR2 SYDVKM.

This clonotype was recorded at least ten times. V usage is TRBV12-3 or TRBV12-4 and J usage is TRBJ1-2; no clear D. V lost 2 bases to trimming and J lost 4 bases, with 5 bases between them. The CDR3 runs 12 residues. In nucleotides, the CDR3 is TGTGCCAGCAGTTTAAGGGTCTATGGCTACACCTTC. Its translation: CASSLRVYGYTF.

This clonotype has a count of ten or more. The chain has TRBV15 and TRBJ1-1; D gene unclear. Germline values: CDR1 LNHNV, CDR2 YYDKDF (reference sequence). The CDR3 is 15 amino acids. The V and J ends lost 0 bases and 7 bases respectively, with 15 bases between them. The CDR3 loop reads CATSRDSVFESEAFF. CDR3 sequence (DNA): TGTGCCACCAGCAGAGATTCAGTGTTCGAGAGTGAAGCTTTCTTT.

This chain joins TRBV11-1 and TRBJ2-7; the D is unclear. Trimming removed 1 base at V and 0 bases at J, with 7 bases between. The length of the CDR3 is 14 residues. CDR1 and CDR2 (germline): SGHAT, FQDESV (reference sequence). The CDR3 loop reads CASSLETASYEQYF. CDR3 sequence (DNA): TGTGCCAGCAGCTTAGAAACAGCCTCCTACGAGCAGTACTTC.

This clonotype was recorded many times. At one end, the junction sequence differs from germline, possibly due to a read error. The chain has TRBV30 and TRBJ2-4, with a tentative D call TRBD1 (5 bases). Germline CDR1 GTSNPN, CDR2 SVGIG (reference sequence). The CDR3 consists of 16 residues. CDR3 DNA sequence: TGTGCCTCCGCACCGCTTGGAAGACAGTCCAAAAACATTAAGTACTTC. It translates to CASAPLGRQSKNIKYF. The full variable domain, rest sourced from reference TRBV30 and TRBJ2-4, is SQTIHQWPATLVQPVGSPLSLECTVEGTSNPNLYWYRQAAGRGLQLLFYSVGIGQISSEVPQNLSASRPQDRQFILSSKKLLLSDSGFYLCASAPLGRQSKNIKYFGAGTRLSVL.

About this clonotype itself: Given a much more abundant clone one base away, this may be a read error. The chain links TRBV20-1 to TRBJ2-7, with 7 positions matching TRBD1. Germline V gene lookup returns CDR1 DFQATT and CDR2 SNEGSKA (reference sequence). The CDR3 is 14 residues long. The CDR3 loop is CSARGIDRDYEQSF. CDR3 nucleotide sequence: TGCAGTGCTAGAGGGATAGACAGGGATTACGAGCAGTCCTTC.

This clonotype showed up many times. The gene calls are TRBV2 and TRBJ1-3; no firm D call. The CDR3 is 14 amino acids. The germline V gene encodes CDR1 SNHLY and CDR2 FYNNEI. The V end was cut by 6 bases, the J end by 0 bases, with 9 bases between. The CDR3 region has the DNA TGTGCCAGCAGACCTCCGGCCTCTGGAAACACCATATATTTT. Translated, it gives CASRPPASGNTIYF.

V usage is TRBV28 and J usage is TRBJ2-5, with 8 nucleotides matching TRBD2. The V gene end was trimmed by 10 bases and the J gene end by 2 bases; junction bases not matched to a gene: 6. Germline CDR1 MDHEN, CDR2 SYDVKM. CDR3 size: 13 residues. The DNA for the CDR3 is TGTGCCACCACTAGCGGCGCACAAGAGACCCAGTACTTC. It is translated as CATTSGAQETQYF. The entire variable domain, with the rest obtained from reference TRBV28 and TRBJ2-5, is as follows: DVKVTQSSRYLVKRTGEKVFLECVQDMDHENMFWYRQDPGLGLRLIYFSYDVKMKEKGDIPEGYSVSREKKERFSLILESASTNQTSMYLCATTSGAQETQYFGPGTRLLVL.

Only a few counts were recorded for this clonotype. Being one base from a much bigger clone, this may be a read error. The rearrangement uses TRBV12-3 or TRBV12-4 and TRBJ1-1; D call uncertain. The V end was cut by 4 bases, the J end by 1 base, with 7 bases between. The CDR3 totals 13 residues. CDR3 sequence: CASSSDANTEAFF. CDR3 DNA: TGTGCCAGCAGTTCCGACGCGAACACTGAAGCTTTCTTT.

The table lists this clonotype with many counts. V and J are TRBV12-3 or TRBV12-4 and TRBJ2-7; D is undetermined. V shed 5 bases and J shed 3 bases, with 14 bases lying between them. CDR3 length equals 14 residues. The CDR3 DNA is TGTGCCAGCAGTAAGATATTTTTTGTCTACGAGCAGTACTTC. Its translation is CASSKIFFVYEQYF.

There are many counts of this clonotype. In DNA form, the CDR3 reads TGTGCCAGCAGCGCGGACGGACTCTATGGCTACACCTTC. Translation: CASSADGLYGYTF. The chain recombines TRBV11-2 with TRBJ1-2; D unresolved. V lost 5 bases and J lost 4, with 11 bases in between. Germline V lookup: CDR1 SGHAT, CDR2 FQNNGV. The CDR3 has 13 amino acids.

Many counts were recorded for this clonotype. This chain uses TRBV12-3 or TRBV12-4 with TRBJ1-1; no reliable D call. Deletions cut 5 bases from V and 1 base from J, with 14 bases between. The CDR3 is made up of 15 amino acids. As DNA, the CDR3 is TGTGCCAGCAGTCTCCCTTACGGGCAGAACACTGAAGCTTTCTTT. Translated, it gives CASSLPYGQNTEAFF.

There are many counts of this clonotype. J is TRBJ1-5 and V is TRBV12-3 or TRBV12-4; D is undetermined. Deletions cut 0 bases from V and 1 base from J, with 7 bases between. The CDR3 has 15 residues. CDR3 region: CASSLAPNSNQPQHF. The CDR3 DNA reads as TGTGCCAGCAGTTTAGCCCCCAACAGCAATCAGCCCCAGCATTTT.

In DNA, the CDR3 is TGTGCCAGCAGCTTTGGCAGGGTCAATCAGCCCCAGCATTTT. As protein: CASSFGRVNQPQHF. V is TRBV11-2 and J is TRBJ1-5, with a possible D match to TRBD1 (5 bases). Trimming removed 3 bases at V and 3 bases at J, with 9 bases between. CDR3 length: 14 residues. Germline V gene lookup returns CDR1 SGHAT and CDR2 FQNNGV.